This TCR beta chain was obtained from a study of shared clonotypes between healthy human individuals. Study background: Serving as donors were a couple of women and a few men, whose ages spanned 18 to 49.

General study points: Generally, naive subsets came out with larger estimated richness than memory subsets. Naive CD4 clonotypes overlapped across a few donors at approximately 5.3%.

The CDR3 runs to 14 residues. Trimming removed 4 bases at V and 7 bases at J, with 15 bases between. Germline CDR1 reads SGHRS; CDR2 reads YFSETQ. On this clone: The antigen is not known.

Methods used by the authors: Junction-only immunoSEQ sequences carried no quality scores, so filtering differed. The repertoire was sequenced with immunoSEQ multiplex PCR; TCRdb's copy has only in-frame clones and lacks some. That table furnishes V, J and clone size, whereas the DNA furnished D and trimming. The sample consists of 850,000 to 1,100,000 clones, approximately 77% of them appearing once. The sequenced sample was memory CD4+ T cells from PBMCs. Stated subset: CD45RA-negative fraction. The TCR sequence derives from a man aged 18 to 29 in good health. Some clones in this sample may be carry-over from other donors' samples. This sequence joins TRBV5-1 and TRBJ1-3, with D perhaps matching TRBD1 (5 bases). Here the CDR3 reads CASSPDIPANTIYF. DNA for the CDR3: TGCGCCAGCAGCCCGGACATTCCGGCGAACACCATATATTTT. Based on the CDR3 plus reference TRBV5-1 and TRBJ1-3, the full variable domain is KAGVTQTPRYLIKTRGQQVTLSCSPISGHRSVSWYQQTPGQGLQFLFEYFSETQRNKGNFPGRFSGRQFSNSRSEMNVSTLELGDSALYLCASSPDIPANTIYFGEGSWLTVV.